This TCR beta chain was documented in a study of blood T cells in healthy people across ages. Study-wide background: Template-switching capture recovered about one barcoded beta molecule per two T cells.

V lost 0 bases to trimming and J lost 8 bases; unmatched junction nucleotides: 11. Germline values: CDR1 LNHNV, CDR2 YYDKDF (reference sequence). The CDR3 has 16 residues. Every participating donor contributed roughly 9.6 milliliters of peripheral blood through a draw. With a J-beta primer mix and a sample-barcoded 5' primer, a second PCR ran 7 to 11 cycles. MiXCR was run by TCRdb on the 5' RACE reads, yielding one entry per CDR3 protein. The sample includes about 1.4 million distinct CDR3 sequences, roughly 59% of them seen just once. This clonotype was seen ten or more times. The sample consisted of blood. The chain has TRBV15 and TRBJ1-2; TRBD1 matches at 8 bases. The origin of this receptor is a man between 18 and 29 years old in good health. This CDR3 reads CATSRDLGQGVEGYTF. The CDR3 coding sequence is TGTGCCACCAGCAGAGACTTAGGACAGGGCGTTGAGGGCTACACCTTC.